In its sample, the clone carrying this TCR beta chain was seen many times. Its target is not known. TCRdb analysed the 5' RACE reads with MiXCR anew, one entry per CDR3 protein. The table has 84,000 or so distinct CDR3 sequences, 4.3% seen once. This sample stems from a study of neurological immune-mediated disorders. Documented time point: longitudinal time-point 3. Study-level points and caveats: There were no CDR3 amino acid sequences shared by expanded clones across subjects, a result suggesting private repertoires in all groups.

V was pared by 4 bases and J by 3 bases, with 21 bases between. The germline V gene has CDR1 MNHNS and CDR2 SASEGT. CDR3 length: 17 amino acids. The receptor was derived from a woman aged 55-69 years with multiple sclerosis. Source material: PBMCs. The chain uses TRBV6-1 and TRBJ1-1; tentatively, D is TRBD1 (6 bases). CDR3 DNA: TGTGCCAGCAGTGGAGATACAGGGTTGGGCCGAGACACTGAAGCTTTCTTT. As protein: CASSGDTGLGRDTEAFF.